The clone carrying this T cell receptor beta chain was picked up a small number of times. The antigen remains unidentified. This entry comes from a study of CD8+ T cells in alopecia areata. Study-wide results and caveats: Sequencing of scalp tissue also captures the resident alphabeta T cells of normal skin. Greater clonality was observed in lesional scalp samples, especially alopecia totalis/universalis, versus normal scalp.

Alopecia areata patients had lesional scalp punch biopsies and peripheral blood taken from them. As the sequencing template, cDNA was produced by extracting RNA and reverse transcribing it. Sequenced by immunoSEQ multiplex PCR; TCRdb stores in-frame clones only, minus some. Counted here are 130,000 or so clones, about 50% occurring once; the ten biggest clones make up about 10%. J was trimmed by 3 bases and V by 5 bases; bases with no gene match: 9. The CDR3 runs 15 residues. The germline gives CDR1 LGHNT, CDR2 FRNRAP. The clonotype originates from a human donor with alopecia areata. Sample: NKG2D-low CD8+ T cells sorted from blood. The chain couples TRBV12-5 to TRBJ2-5; 7 nucleotides match TRBD1. CDR3 nucleotides: TGTGCTAGTGGTCCAGGGGGTTCTTATGAAGAGACCCAGTACTTC. Translation gives CASGPGGSYEETQYF.